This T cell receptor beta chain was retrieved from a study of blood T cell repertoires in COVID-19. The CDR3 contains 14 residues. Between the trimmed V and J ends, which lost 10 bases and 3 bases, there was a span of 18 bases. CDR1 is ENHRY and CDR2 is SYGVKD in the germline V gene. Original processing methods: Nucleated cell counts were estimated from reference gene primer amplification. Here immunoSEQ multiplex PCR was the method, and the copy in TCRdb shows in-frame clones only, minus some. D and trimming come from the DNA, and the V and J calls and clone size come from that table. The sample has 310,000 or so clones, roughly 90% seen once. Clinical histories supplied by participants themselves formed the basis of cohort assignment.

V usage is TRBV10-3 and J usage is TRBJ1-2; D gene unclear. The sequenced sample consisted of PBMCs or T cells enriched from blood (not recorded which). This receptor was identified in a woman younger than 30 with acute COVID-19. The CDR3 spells CATEASSRDYGYTF. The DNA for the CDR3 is TGTGCCACGGAGGCTTCCTCGAGGGACTATGGCTACACCTTC.